This T cell receptor beta chain emerged from a study of blood T cell repertoires in COVID-19 (dated by TCRdb to about 2020). In the study overall: The collaborator samples originated in the United States, Italy and Spain and spanned the acute and convalescent phases of COVID-19. The material from the prospective study consisted of cDNA or gDNA derived from T cells, B-cell-depleted T cells, or PBMCs. The dataset comprised deeply sampled blood TCRbeta repertoires from subjects exposed to, actively infected with, or recovered from COVID-19. The repertoires were released in a freely available public database meant as a resource for research on the immune response to SARS-CoV-2. Samples were obtained from the ongoing ImmuneRACE study (first 160 participants) and from 1,254 subjects provided by 6 global collaborators. Sample metadata almost always included a de-identified subject ID, COVID-19 status, age in years and sex. Where available, HLA class I and class II types were obtained from metadata supplied by the sample provider rather than from assay-based typing. Overall study outcomes, separate from this receptor: The amount of clinical and demographic metadata varied by source and participant and was provided uncurated.

Counted from cysteine to phenylalanine, this CDR3 has 14 amino acids. Just the 42-base CDR3 DNA is kept, in frame starting at base 1. According to the germline V gene (reference sequence), CDR1 reads WNHNN and CDR2 reads SYGVQD. Compared with germline, V lacks 5 bases and J lacks 8 bases; bases without a gene match: 7. The immunoSEQ Assay, a bias-controlled multiplex PCR, was used to amplify TCRbeta CDR3 regions from genomic DNA. The original pipeline was this. Nucleated cell counts per sample were estimated from amplification of reference gene primers within the assay. To quantify the absolute abundance of each unique TCRbeta CDR3 rearrangement, sequence reads were collapsed and filtered. Productive Simpson clonality was computed per sample as the square root of Simpson's diversity index over productive rearrangements. Drawn from immuneACCESS, this table holds only the in-frame rearrangements with V and J called that TCRdb kept. Clones are partly lost; checked studies trace under half to an unresolved V gene and leave the rest unexplained. V, J and clone size are those of that table, while D and trimming were read from the DNA. The sample table contains 95,000 to 150,000 clones; only one count was recorded for roughly 77% of them. 16% of the sample is in the top ten clones.

Whole blood was collected in K2EDTA tubes by collaborating institutions according to the institutions' own protocols. For TCRbeta analysis, collaborator samples were shipped as frozen whole blood, as isolated PBMCs, or as DNA extracted from either sample type. A few counts support this clone. Its recognized antigen is unknown. Base-call qualities are not available, and no considerably larger clone is one nucleotide away. Recombination joined TRBV10-1 with TRBJ1-4; 8 of the junction bases match TRBD1. Specimen: peripheral blood. The clonotype comes from a man aged 60-69 years with active or convalescent COVID-19. Here the CDR3 is given as CASSRTGLREKLFF. The sequenced DNA: TGCGCCAGCAGTCGGACAGGGCTCCGAGAAAAACTGTTTTTT.